This T cell receptor beta chain derives from a study of T cell responses to AZD1222 COVID-19 vaccine. On the study more broadly: Second-dose intervals of approximately 4 or approximately 12 weeks were pooled. Study-wide results and limits: Mapped onto spike, vaccine-associated CD4 TCRs spanned it and were dominant at 160-218 and 743-854. Most donors were white British and more were female, and clonal diversity was possibly underestimated. After the peak T cell response, and only then, were repertoires sampled.

A note on this clone: No antigen is known for it.

Germline loops: CDR1 LNHDA, CDR2 SQIVND (reference sequence). The CDR3 has 13 amino acids. Trimming left V 6 bases short and J 10 bases short, with 16 bases between. Repertoires were generated with immunoSEQ multiplex PCR, while TCRdb's copy carries only in-frame clones and drops some. The table has some 130,000 clones, roughly 93% seen once; the top ten hold roughly 5.4%. The chain uses TRBV19 and TRBJ1-5, with D possibly being TRBD1 (6 bases). The source was peripheral blood, collected on day 0 of AZD1222 vaccination. This clonotype originated in an adult in good health. The CDR3 region is CASRKGVLSPQHF. In nucleotides, the CDR3 is TGTGCCAGTAGGAAGGGGGTTCTCAGCCCCCAGCATTTT.